The 28 T cell receptor beta chains in this list originate from one sample, sequenced in a study of CD8 T cells in Susac syndrome (dated by TCRdb to between 2017 and 2020). Library method: the immunoSEQ multiplex PCR assay. RNA was extracted with the RNeasy kit and roughly 0.45 to 1 ug was reverse transcribed using random hexamers. TCRdb handled the public reads itself, with Q25 trimming in fastp and clone calling in MiXCR, and kept productive beta chains. Rows matching on CDR3 protein sequence are summarized as one entry with the most common DNA and genes. The sample profile shows around 150,000 distinct CDR3 sequences; about 94% of them were found once. Of the sample, less than 0.085% is held by the ten largest clones. Material: CD4+ T cells from PBMCs. All receptors derive from a human donor with Susac syndrome.

The chain links TRBV4-1 to TRBJ2-5; D is ambiguous. V dropped 0 bases and J dropped 4 bases, with 6 bases sitting between them. The CDR3 runs 13 residues. The germline gives CDR1 MGHRA, CDR2 YSYEKL. In nucleotides, the CDR3 is TGCGCCAGCAGCCAAGAATTGCCAGAGACCCAGTACTTC. Amino acid sequence: CASSQELPETQYF.

The J gene is TRBJ1-1, the V gene TRBV29-1; maybe TRBD1 (6 bases). Germline V gene data show CDR1 as SQVTM and CDR2 as ANQGSEA. The CDR3 is made up of 12 amino acids. V shed 6 bases and J shed 0 bases, with 8 bases lying between them. The CDR3 DNA reads as TGCAGCGTGGGGGCAGTGAACACTGAAGCTTTCTTT. Protein product: CSVGAVNTEAFF.

The chain joins TRBV29-1 to TRBJ2-7, with 9 bases identical to TRBD2. Germline V CDR1 and CDR2: SQVTM, ANQGSEA. This CDR3 contains 12 residues. V was clipped by 4 bases and J by 10 bases; unmatched bases: 8. This CDR3 reads CSVVGSGRPQYF. CDR3 nucleotides: TGCAGCGTTGTCGGGAGCGGGAGGCCCCAGTACTTC.

V gene TRBV4-1 combines with J gene TRBJ1-3; TRBD1 agrees at 7 bases. Germline V gene data show CDR1 as MGHRA and CDR2 as YSYEKL. V lost 1 base and J lost 0; bases outside the gene matches: 6. The CDR3 consists of 17 residues. The CDR3 sequence is CASSQGPQGTSGNTIYF. In DNA, the CDR3 is TGCGCCAGCAGCCAAGGACCACAGGGGACCTCTGGAAACACCATATATTTT.

The chain uses TRBV20-1 and TRBJ2-7, with TRBD1 matching over 7 bases. CDR1 is DFQATT, CDR2 SNEGSKA, per germline (reference sequence). The V and J ends lost 2 bases and 7 bases, in that order; junction bases with no gene match: 14. CDR3 length equals 15 residues. The CDR3 DNA follows: TGCAGTGCTAGATCCTCCAGGGGGACCCGCCAGGAGCAGTACTTC. It yields the protein CSARSSRGTRQEQYF.

The genes are TRBV20-1 and TRBJ2-2; D possibly corresponds to TRBD2 (5 bases). This CDR3 comprises 14 residues. Germline values: CDR1 DFQATT, CDR2 SNEGSKA (reference sequence). The V end lost 4 bases, the J end lost 7 bases, and 16 bases lay between the germline ends. The DNA for the CDR3 is TGCAGTGCTATCAGTGGAGGACCGATCGGGGAGCTGTTTTTT. This codes for CSAISGGPIGELFF.

The rearrangement joins TRBV6-6 to TRBJ2-5; D remains unclear. V lost 0 bases and J lost 5, with 10 bases in between. The CDR3 runs to 14 residues. CDR1 is MNHNY and CDR2 is SVGAGI in the germline V gene (reference sequence). The CDR3 DNA follows: TGTGCCAGCAGTTACTCGAGACGTCGGGAGACCCAGTACTTC. Translated, it gives CASSYSRRRETQYF.

V and J are TRBV9 and TRBJ1-2; no firm D call. V shed 0 bases and J shed 6 bases, with 15 bases lying between them. Germline CDR1 and CDR2: SGDLS and YYNGEE. CDR3 size: 15 residues. DNA for the CDR3: TGTGCCAGCAGCGTAGTGAACCTCCCTGGCCATGGCTACACCTTC. It translates to CASSVVNLPGHGYTF.

The chain has TRBV4-1 and TRBJ2-1; TRBD2 aligns across 9 bases. CDR3 size: 17 residues. With 0 bases clipped from V and 4 bases from J, the junction kept 7 bases outside the gene matches. The germline CDR1 and CDR2 sequences are MGHRA and YSYEKL. The CDR3 region is CASSQEAASGAYNEQFF. CDR3 DNA sequence: TGCGCCAGCAGCCAAGAGGCGGCTAGCGGGGCATACAATGAGCAGTTCTTC.

Details on this clonotype: The junction shows a germline mismatch at one end, possibly a read error. V is TRBV7-9 and J is TRBJ1-2; no firm D call. The CDR3 spans 16 residues. CDR1 SEHNR and CDR2 FQNEAQ come from the germline V gene (reference sequence). In DNA form, the CDR3 reads TGTTCCAGCAGCTTAGCCGGTCAGCGGTCCTCCTATGGCTACACCTTC. Its translation: CSSSLAGQRSSYGYTF.

The chain has TRBV4-2 and TRBJ2-1; 7 positions match TRBD2. Germline V gene sequence: CDR1 LGHNA, CDR2 YNFKEQ. This CDR3 region has 15 residues. V lost 4 bases to trimming and J lost 6 bases; unmatched junction nucleotides: 9. In DNA, the CDR3 is TGTGCCAGCAGCCCGCGGACTAGTTTATCCAATGAGCAGTTCTTC. This gives the protein CASSPRTSLSNEQFF.

The rearrangement joins TRBV13 to TRBJ1-1, with 8 bases matching TRBD1. The CDR3 length is 14 residues. Germline V lookup: CDR1 PRHDT, CDR2 FYEKMQ (reference sequence). V gave up 6 bases and J gave up 0 bases; unmatched junction bases: 3. The CDR3 sequence: CASRRQGMNTEAFF. In DNA form, the CDR3 reads TGTGCCAGCAGGAGACAGGGGATGAACACTGAAGCTTTCTTT.

The DNA of the CDR3 is TGTGCCAGCAGCCAAACTAGCGGCCAAGAGACCCAGTACTTC. Protein sequence: CASSQTSGQETQYF. The chain couples TRBV11-2 to TRBJ2-5, with 8 bases lining up with TRBD2. Germline CDR1 reads SGHAT; CDR2 reads FQNNGV. The CDR3 is 14 residues long. After removal of 5 bases from V and 1 base from J, the junction contained 3 bases not matched to a gene.

The chain has TRBV24-1 and TRBJ1-5, with 9 positions matching TRBD1. V shed 11 bases and J 1 base; nucleotides not matched to a gene: 11. The CDR3 is 16 amino acids. In germline, CDR1 is KGHDR, CDR2 SFDVKD. Here the CDR3 DNA reads TGTGCCAGGTCCCGGGACAGGGAGGGGAGCAATCAGCCCCAGCATTTT. Its translation: CARSRDREGSNQPQHF.

The chain uses TRBV18 and TRBJ1-1, with D possibly being TRBD1 (6 bases). Germline V gene lookup returns CDR1 KGHSH and CDR2 LQKENI. V lost 2 bases to trimming and J lost 2 bases, with 12 bases between them. The CDR3 length is 15 residues. The chain's CDR3 is CASSPRVQGNTEAFF. The CDR3 DNA reads as TGTGCCAGCTCACCAAGAGTACAGGGAAACACTGAAGCTTTCTTT.

The V call is TRBV6-6, the J call TRBJ2-1; the match to TRBD2 covers 7 bases. This CDR3 has 14 amino acids. The ends lost 2 bases at V and 7 bases at J; junction bases unmatched: 5. Germline CDR1 MNHNY, CDR2 SVGAGI (reference sequence). CDR3 loop: CASSYLGGGNEQFF. CDR3 coding DNA: TGTGCCAGCAGTTACCTCGGCGGGGGAAATGAGCAGTTCTTC.

This clonotype has only one observation. This sequence joins TRBV4-1 and TRBJ2-5, with 7 positions matching TRBD2. The germline V gene encodes CDR1 MGHRA and CDR2 YSYEKL. The CDR3 spans 13 residues. J lost 3 bases, V lost 6 bases, and 4 bases had no gene match. This CDR3 reads CASRDRGEETQYF. CDR3 DNA: TGCGCCAGCAGAGACCGGGGGGAAGAGACCCAGTACTTC.

The chain couples TRBV20-1 to TRBJ2-7, with 8 bases aligning to TRBD1. CDR1 is DFQATT, CDR2 SNEGSKA, per germline (reference sequence). This CDR3 contains 14 residues. Unmatched junction bases numbered 8, after V lost 0 bases and J lost 7 bases. The CDR3 here is CSARDGQGGSEQYF. Here the CDR3 DNA reads TGCAGTGCTAGAGACGGACAGGGTGGGAGTGAGCAGTACTTC.

The chain is built from TRBV28 and TRBJ1-2; D remains ambiguous. The CDR3 is made up of 12 amino acids. Germline V gene lookup returns CDR1 MDHEN and CDR2 SYDVKM. V shed 4 bases and J shed 5 bases, with 8 bases lying between them. CDR3 in amino acids: CASSYLGYGYTF. CDR3 DNA: TGTGCCAGCAGTTACCTCGGGTATGGCTACACCTTC.

The genes are TRBV2 and TRBJ2-7, with 11 bases matching TRBD1. Germline V gene sequence: CDR1 SNHLY, CDR2 FYNNEI. The junction had 10 bases not matched to a gene; V was cut back by 8 bases and J by 7 bases. The CDR3 is 14 amino acids. The DNA for the CDR3 is TGTGCCAGCCGGTCGGGACAGGGGGATCGGGAGCAGTACTTC. This sequence encodes CASRSGQGDREQYF.

The chain uses TRBV19 and TRBJ1-5; D is unresolved. V was clipped by 7 bases and J by 3 bases, with 10 bases between them. From germline, CDR1 is LNHDA and CDR2 SQIVND (reference sequence). The CDR3 consists of 13 residues. The CDR3 DNA is TGTGCCAGTACAGACGGACCCAATCAGCCCCAGCATTTT. The encoded protein is CASTDGPNQPQHF.

This chain uses TRBV29-1 with TRBJ2-5; weak D call: TRBD1 (6 bases). The germline CDR1 and CDR2 sequences are SQVTM and ANQGSEA. Deletions cut 8 bases from V and 0 bases from J, with 16 bases between. CDR3 length: 14 residues. CDR3 residues: CSTNRAGDQETQYF. The DNA of the CDR3 is TGCAGCACAAATAGGGCAGGGGACCAAGAGACCCAGTACTTC.

The chain uses TRBV7-8 and TRBJ2-1; D not certain. The V end was cut by 5 bases, the J end by 0 bases, with 14 bases between. CDR1 and CDR2 (germline): SGHVS, FQNEAQ. CDR3 length equals 16 residues. The CDR3 DNA reads as TGTGCCAGCAGCCCGTCCATTATTAGCTCCTACAATGAGCAGTTCTTC. Translated, it gives CASSPSIISSYNEQFF. Complete variable domain (other parts from reference TRBV7-8 and TRBJ2-1): GAGVSQSPRYKVAKRGQDVALRCDPISGHVSLFWYQQALGQGPEFLTYFQNEAQLDKSGLPSDRFFAERPEGSVSTLKIQRTQQEDSAVYLCASSPSIISSYNEQFFGPGTRLTVL.

The chain combines TRBV12-3 or TRBV12-4 with TRBJ2-2; D uncertain. The CDR3 extends over 13 amino acids. The V and J ends lost 7 bases and 6 bases respectively, with 12 bases between them. The CDR3 sequence is CASTVDSSGELFF. For the CDR3, the DNA is TGTGCCAGCACCGTCGACTCGTCCGGGGAGCTGTTTTTT.

This clonotype was detected only once. V usage is TRBV7-9 and J usage is TRBJ1-1, with TRBD1 matching 7 bases. The V gene end was trimmed by 7 bases and the J gene end by 3 bases; junction bases not matched to a gene: 8. Germline CDR1 is SEHNR and CDR2 is FQNEAQ (reference sequence). The CDR3 is made up of 14 amino acids. The CDR3 nucleotides are TGTGCCAGCAATTTCGACAGGGCTTACACTGAAGCTTTCTTT. Encoded protein: CASNFDRAYTEAFF.

J is TRBJ2-3 and V is TRBV5-1; D could derive from TRBD1 or TRBD2 (5 bases each). The germline V and J ends were trimmed by 4 bases and 2 bases, with 14 bases remaining between them. The CDR3 contains 15 residues. The germline V gene has CDR1 SGHRS and CDR2 YFSETQ. The CDR3 sequence is CASSPWDDNTDTQYF. The CDR3 DNA follows: TGCGCCAGCAGCCCGTGGGACGACAACACAGATACGCAGTATTTT.

The rearrangement uses TRBV4-1 and TRBJ2-2, with D perhaps assigned TRBD1 or TRBD2 (7 bases each). Trimming stripped 0 bases from V and 0 bases from J, with 17 bases between. CDR1 is MGHRA and CDR2 is YSYEKL in the germline V gene. This CDR3 comprises 19 residues. CDR3 DNA: TGCGCCAGCAGCCAAGAGCGGCCAGGGGGGGGGCCGAACACCGGGGAGCTGTTTTTT. It specifies CASSQERPGGGPNTGELFF.

V usage is TRBV20-1 and J usage is TRBJ2-1, with 7 bases lining up with TRBD1. V lost 3 bases to trimming and J lost 4 bases; unmatched junction nucleotides: 6. Germline V CDR1 and CDR2: DFQATT, SNEGSKA (reference sequence). The CDR3 is 14 amino acids. This CDR3 is CSASLSGGYNEQFF. Here the CDR3 DNA reads TGCAGTGCTAGTTTGTCAGGGGGTTACAATGAGCAGTTCTTC.